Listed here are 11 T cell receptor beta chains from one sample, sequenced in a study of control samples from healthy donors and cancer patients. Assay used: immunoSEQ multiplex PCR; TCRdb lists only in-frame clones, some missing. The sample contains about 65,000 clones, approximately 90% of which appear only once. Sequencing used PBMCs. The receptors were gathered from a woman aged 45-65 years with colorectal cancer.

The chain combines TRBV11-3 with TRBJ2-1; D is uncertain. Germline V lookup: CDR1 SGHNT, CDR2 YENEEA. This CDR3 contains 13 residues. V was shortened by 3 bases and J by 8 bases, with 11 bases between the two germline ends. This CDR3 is CASSFRSSDEQFF. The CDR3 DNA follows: TGTGCCAGCAGCTTTAGGTCATCGGATGAGCAGTTCTTC.

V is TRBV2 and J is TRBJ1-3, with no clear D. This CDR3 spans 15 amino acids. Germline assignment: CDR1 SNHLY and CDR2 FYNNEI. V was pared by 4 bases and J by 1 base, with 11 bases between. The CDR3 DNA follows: TGTGCCAGCAGTGCGCTGCGGCGGTCTGGAAACACCATATATTTT. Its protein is CASSALRRSGNTIYF.

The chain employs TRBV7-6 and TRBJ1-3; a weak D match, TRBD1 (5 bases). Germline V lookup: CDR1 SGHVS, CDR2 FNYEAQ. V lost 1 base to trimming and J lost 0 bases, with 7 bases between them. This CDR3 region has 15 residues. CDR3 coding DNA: TGTGCCAGCAGCTTAGGGGGGGGCTCTGGAAACACCATATATTTT. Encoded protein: CASSLGGGSGNTIYF.

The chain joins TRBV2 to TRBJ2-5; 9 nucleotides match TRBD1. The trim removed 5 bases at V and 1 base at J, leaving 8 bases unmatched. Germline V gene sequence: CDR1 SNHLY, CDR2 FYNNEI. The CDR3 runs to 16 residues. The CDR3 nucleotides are TGTGCCAGCAGTATGGACAGGGGAGAAAGCCAAGAGACCCAGTACTTC. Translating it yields CASSMDRGESQETQYF.

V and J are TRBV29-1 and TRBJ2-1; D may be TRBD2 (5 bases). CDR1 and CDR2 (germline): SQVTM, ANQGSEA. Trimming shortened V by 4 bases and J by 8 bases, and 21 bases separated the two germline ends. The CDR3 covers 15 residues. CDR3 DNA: TGCAGCGTTGGCATAGTAGCTAGCTATGGGGATGAGCAGTTCTTC. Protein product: CSVGIVASYGDEQFF.

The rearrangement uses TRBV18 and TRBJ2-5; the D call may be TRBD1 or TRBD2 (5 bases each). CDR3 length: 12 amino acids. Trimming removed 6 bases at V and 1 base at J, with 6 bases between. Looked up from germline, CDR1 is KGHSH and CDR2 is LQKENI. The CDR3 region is CASSRGQETQYF. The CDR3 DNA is TGTGCCAGCTCGAGGGGCCAAGAGACCCAGTACTTC.

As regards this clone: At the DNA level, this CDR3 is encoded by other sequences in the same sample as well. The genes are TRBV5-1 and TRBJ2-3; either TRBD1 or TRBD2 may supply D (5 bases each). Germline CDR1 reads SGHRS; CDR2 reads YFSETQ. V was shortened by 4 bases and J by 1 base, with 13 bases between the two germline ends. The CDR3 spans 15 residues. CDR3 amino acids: CASSPRDRGTDTQYF. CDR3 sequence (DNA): TGCGCCAGCAGCCCACGGGACCGGGGCACAGATACGCAGTATTTT.

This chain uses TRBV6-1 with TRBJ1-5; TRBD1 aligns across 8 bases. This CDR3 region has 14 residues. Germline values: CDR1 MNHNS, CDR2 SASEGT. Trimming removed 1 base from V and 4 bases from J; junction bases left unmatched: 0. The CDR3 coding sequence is TGTGCCAGCAGTGAAGGGACAGGGAATCAGCCCCAGCATTTT. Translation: CASSEGTGNQPQHF.

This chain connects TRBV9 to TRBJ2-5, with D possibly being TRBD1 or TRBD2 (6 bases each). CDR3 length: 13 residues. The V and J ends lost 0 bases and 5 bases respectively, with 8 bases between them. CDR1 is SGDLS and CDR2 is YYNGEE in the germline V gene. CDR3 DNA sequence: TGTGCCAGCAGCGTAGGAGGGGGGGAGACCCAGTACTTC. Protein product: CASSVGGGETQYF.

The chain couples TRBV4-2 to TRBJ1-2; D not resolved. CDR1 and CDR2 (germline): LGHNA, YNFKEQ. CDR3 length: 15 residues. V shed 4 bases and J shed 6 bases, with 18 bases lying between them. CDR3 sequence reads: CASSPHQGNRDGYTF. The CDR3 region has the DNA TGTGCCAGCAGCCCCCACCAAGGAAACCGGGATGGCTACACCTTC.

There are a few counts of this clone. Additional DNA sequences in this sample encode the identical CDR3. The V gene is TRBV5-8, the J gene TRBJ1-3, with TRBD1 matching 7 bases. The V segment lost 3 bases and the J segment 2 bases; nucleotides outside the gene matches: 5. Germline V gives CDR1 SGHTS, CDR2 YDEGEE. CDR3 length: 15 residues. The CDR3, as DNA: TGTGCCAGCAGCTCCGACAGGGTACCTGGAAACACCATATATTTT. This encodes CASSSDRVPGNTIYF.